This is a list of T cell receptor beta chains from one sample in a study of regulatory T cells in long-lasting Graves disease. TCRdb re-called the multiplex PCR reads with MiXCR, one entry per CDR3 protein. The sample includes about 420,000 distinct CDR3 sequences, about 17% seen only once; the top ten take 20% to 25%. These sequences were also reported in another study, on T cells in Graves' hyperthyroidism and ophthalmopathy.

Sequenced here: peripheral blood mononuclear cells (PBMCs), sampled at new diagnosis, from a patient treated with antithyroid drugs. The receptors were gathered from a woman younger than 35 with Graves disease. CDR3s include the opening cysteine and the closing phenylalanine or tryptophan. The order of the fields is CDR3 length, clone size, J gene, V gene, D gene, CDR3 protein, CDR3 DNA. D genes are given only for firm matches. Part of the rows lack a size; the others show once, few, many or a class for expanded clones.

16 | many | TRBJ2-1 | TRBV6-2/TRBV6-3 | TRBD2 | CASRVPGLAENNEQFF | TGTGCCAGCAGAGTACCGGGACTAGCGGAGAACAATGAGCAGTTCTTC
15 | few | TRBJ2-6 | TRBV6-1 | TRBD1 | CASYDRAPGANVLTF | TGTGCCAGTTACGACAGGGCCCCGGGGGCCAACGTCCTGACTTTC
11 | - | TRBJ2-3 | TRBV20-1 | - | CSAPTGDTQYF | TGCAGTGCTCCAACAGGGGATACGCAGTATTTT
15 | many | TRBJ2-3 | TRBV18 | TRBD1 | CASSGQGTGTDTQYF | TGTGCCAGCTCAGGACAGGGGACGGGCACAGATACGCAGTATTTT
16 | - | TRBJ2-1 | TRBV12-3/TRBV12-4 | TRBD2 | CASSLGLAGALNEQFF | TGTGCCAGCAGTCTAGGACTAGCGGGAGCTCTCAATGAGCAGTTCTTC
16 | many | TRBJ2-7 | TRBV27 | - | CASSSRFGLGGYEQYF | TGTGCCAGCAGTTCAAGGTTCGGCCTAGGAGGCTACGAGCAGTACTTC
14 | - | TRBJ1-6 | TRBV6-1 | - | CASSRGQSSSPLHF | TGTGCCAGCAGCCGCGGACAGTCCTCTTCACCCCTCCACTTT
15 | many | TRBJ2-1 | TRBV11-2 | TRBD1 | CASTLGQGYYNEQFF | TGTGCCAGCACCTTGGGACAGGGGTACTACAATGAGCAGTTCTTC
16 | many | TRBJ1-3 | TRBV10-3 | - | CAISELNGASGNTIYF | TGTGCCATCAGTGAGTTGAATGGGGCCTCTGGAAACACCATATATTTT
16 | many | TRBJ1-5 | TRBV28 | - | CASSFLAGISNQPQHF | TGTGCCAGCAGTTTCTTGGCAGGAATAAGCAATCAGCCCCAGCATTTT
14 | many | TRBJ2-7 | TRBV7-2 | TRBD2 | CASSLLGGTHEQYF | TGTGCCAGCAGTCTCTTGGGGGGGACCCACGAGCAGTACTTC
12 | - | TRBJ1-6 | TRBV20-1 | TRBD1 | CSAKGQNSPLHF | TGCAGTGCCAAGGGACAGAATTCACCCCTCCACTTT
14 | few | TRBJ2-3 | TRBV19 | TRBD1 | CASSRTGFTDTQYF | TGTGCCAGTAGTAGGACAGGGTTCACAGATACGCAGTATTTT
15 | few | TRBJ2-7 | TRBV9 | TRBD2 | CASSAGLADSYEQYF | TGTGCCAGCAGCGCCGGACTAGCGGACTCCTACGAGCAGTACTTC
14 | many | TRBJ1-6 | TRBV29-1 | - | CSVGSGEDGSPLHF | TGCAGCGTTGGGTCGGGGGAGGATGGGTCACCCCTCCACTTT
17 | few | TRBJ2-1 | TRBV10-3 | TRBD2 | CAISGISGTSGYNEQFF | TGTGCCATCAGTGGTATATCCGGGACTAGCGGCTACAATGAGCAGTTCTTC
14 | - | TRBJ1-3 | TRBV29-1 | - | CSVARTQEGNTIYF | TGCAGCGTTGCTAGGACCCAGGAGGGAAACACCATATATTTT
12 | many | TRBJ2-1 | TRBV28 | - | CASSLLGNEQFF | TGTGCCAGCAGTTTATTGGGGAATGAGCAGTTCTTC
17 | few | TRBJ1-1 | TRBV18 | - | CASSPMGGFGLNTEAFF | TGTGCCAGCTCACCAATGGGGGGTTTTGGACTGAACACTGAAGCTTTCTTT
14 | many | TRBJ2-2 | TRBV29-1 | TRBD1 | CSVAPQGAGGELFF | TGCAGCGTTGCACCGCAGGGGGCCGGCGGGGAGCTGTTTTTT
17 | many | TRBJ2-5 | TRBV4-1 | TRBD2 | CASSTTGTSGSGETQYF | TGCGCCAGCAGCACCACCGGGACTAGCGGGAGTGGAGAGACCCAGTACTTC
16 | few | TRBJ1-1 | TRBV27 | TRBD1 | CASSLSGQGLGTEAFF | TGTGCCAGCAGTTTATCGGGACAGGGCCTAGGCACTGAAGCTTTCTTT
14 | few | TRBJ1-2 | TRBV28 | - | CASSFEVGDYGYTF | TGTGCCAGCAGTTTTGAAGTGGGAGACTATGGCTACACCTTC
15 | many | TRBJ1-5 | TRBV6-5 | - | CASSFSGLSNQPQHF | TGTGCCAGCAGTTTCAGCGGTCTTAGCAATCAGCCCCAGCATTTT
15 | - | TRBJ2-7 | TRBV18 | TRBD2 | CASSPTSGRVDEQYF | TGTGCCAGCTCGCCTACTAGCGGGAGGGTCGACGAGCAGTACTTC
13 | many | TRBJ2-7 | TRBV27 | TRBD2 | CASSPGGAHEQYF | TGTGCCAGCAGCCCCGGGGGGGCTCACGAGCAGTACTTC
16 | many | TRBJ2-5 | TRBV2 | - | CASSELASLLQETQYF | TGTGCCAGCAGCGAATTGGCTAGCCTCCTACAAGAGACCCAGTACTTC
16 | few | TRBJ1-2 | TRBV7-2 | - | CASILFPPGASYGYTF | TGTGCCAGCATTCTTTTTCCGCCGGGGGCTTCCTATGGCTACACCTTC
15 | many | TRBJ2-7 | TRBV28 | TRBD2 | CASSLSLAGVPEQYF | TGTGCCAGCAGTTTATCGCTAGCGGGAGTTCCCGAGCAGTACTTC
13 | - | TRBJ2-5 | TRBV7-2 | - | CASSSGPQETQYF | TGTGCCAGCAGCTCGGGACCTCAAGAGACCCAGTACTTC
15 | - | TRBJ2-1 | TRBV24-1 | - | CATSDFRAAYNEQFF | TGTGCCACCAGTGATTTCCGGGCAGCCTACAATGAGCAGTTCTTC
16 | few | TRBJ1-5 | TRBV6-1 | TRBD1 | CASSDRGLVSNQPQHF | TGTGCCAGCTCGGACAGGGGGCTAGTGAGCAATCAGCCCCAGCATTTT
15 | many | TRBJ2-5 | TRBV6-2/TRBV6-3 | TRBD2 | CASRRAGGDQETQYF | TGTGCCAGCAGAAGGGCGGGGGGCGATCAAGAGACCCAGTACTTC
14 | few | TRBJ2-3 | TRBV5-6 | - | CASSLRIDSDTQYF | TGTGCCAGCAGCTTGAGGATAGACTCAGATACGCAGTATTTT
14 | - | TRBJ2-2 | TRBV5-1 | - | CASSFFPNTGELFF | TGCGCCAGCAGCTTTTTCCCTAACACCGGGGAGCTGTTTTTT
13 | many | TRBJ2-1 | TRBV7-7 | TRBD2 | CASSPSGGSEQFF | TGTGCTAGCAGCCCATCGGGGGGTTCGGAGCAGTTCTTC
12 | few | TRBJ2-1 | TRBV20-1 | TRBD2 | CSASPAGVEQFF | TGCAGTGCTAGCCCAGCGGGGGTTGAGCAGTTCTTC
14 | few | TRBJ2-5 | TRBV27 | TRBD1 | CASSPWTGGETQYF | TGTGCCAGCAGTCCGTGGACAGGGGGGGAGACCCAGTACTTC
16 | many | TRBJ2-1 | TRBV2 | - | CASSEALTGFYYEQFF | TGTGCCAGCAGTGAAGCGCTTACAGGGTTTTACTATGAGCAGTTCTTC
14 | many | TRBJ2-3 | TRBV28 | - | CASSLALFTDTQYF | TGTGCCAGCAGTTTAGCCCTATTCACAGATACGCAGTATTTT
12 | many | TRBJ2-7 | TRBV20-1 | - | CSANIRSYEQYF | TGCAGTGCCAATATTAGGTCCTACGAGCAGTACTTC
12 | many | TRBJ2-1 | TRBV7-2 | - | CASIQDTGRQFF | TGTGCCAGCATTCAAGACACAGGGAGACAGTTCTTC
14 | many | TRBJ2-1 | TRBV20-1 | TRBD2 | CSASGRRTYNEQFF | TGCAGTGCTAGCGGGAGGAGGACCTACAATGAGCAGTTCTTC
15 | few | TRBJ2-1 | TRBV6-2/TRBV6-3 | TRBD2 | CASRTTSGSYNEQFF | TGTGCCAGCAGGACCACTAGCGGGAGCTACAATGAGCAGTTCTTC
15 | many | TRBJ1-5 | TRBV30 | TRBD1 | CAWSVALTGGQPQHF | TGTGCCTGGAGTGTGGCCCTGACAGGGGGGCAGCCCCAGCATTTT
15 | many | TRBJ1-5 | TRBV7-2 | - | CASSLGGQKRQPQHF | TGTGCCAGCAGCTTAGGAGGTCAGAAAAGGCAGCCCCAGCATTTT
15 | few | TRBJ2-7 | TRBV30 | TRBD2 | CAWTRTSVNRAEQYF | TGTGCCTGGACTCGGACTAGCGTGAACAGGGCCGAGCAGTACTTC
14 | many | TRBJ1-1 | TRBV5-1 | - | CASSLETTGTEAFF | TGCGCCAGCAGCTTGGAGACCACGGGAACTGAAGCTTTCTTT
15 | - | TRBJ2-1 | TRBV28 | - | CASISPGISYNEQFF | TGTGCCAGCATCTCTCCGGGGATTTCCTACAATGAGCAGTTCTTC
14 | many | TRBJ2-1 | TRBV9 | - | CASSVSGLNNEQFF | TGTGCCAGCAGCGTATCGGGACTGAACAATGAGCAGTTCTTC
14 | many | TRBJ1-1 | TRBV11-1 | - | CASINLPGNAEAFF | TGTGCCAGCATCAATCTTCCAGGCAACGCTGAAGCTTTCTTT
15 | many | TRBJ2-1 | TRBV11-2 | TRBD1 | CASSLGQGTYNEQFF | TGTGCCAGCAGCTTAGGACAGGGAACTTACAATGAGCAGTTCTTC
15 | few | TRBJ2-5 | TRBV7-9 | TRBD1 | CASSFGTGAQETQYF | TGTGCCAGCAGCTTCGGGACAGGGGCCCAAGAGACCCAGTACTTC